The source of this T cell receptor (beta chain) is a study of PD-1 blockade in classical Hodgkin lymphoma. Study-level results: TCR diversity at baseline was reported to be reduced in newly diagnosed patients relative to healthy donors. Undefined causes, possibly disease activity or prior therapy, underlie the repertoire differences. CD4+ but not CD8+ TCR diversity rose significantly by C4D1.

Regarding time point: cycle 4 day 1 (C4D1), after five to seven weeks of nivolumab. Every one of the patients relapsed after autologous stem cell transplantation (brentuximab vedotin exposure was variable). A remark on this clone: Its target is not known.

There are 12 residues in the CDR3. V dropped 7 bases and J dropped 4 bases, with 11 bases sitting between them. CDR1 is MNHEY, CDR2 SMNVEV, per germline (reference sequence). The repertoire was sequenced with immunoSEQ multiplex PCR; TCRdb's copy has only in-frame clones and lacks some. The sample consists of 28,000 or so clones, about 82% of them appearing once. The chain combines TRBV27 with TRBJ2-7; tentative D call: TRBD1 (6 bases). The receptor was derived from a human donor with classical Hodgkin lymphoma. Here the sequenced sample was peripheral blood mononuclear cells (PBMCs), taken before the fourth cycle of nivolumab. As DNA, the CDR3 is TGTGCCAGCAAAACGACAGGTTACGAGCAGTACTTC. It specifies CASKTTGYEQYF.